The T cell receptor (beta chain) described here comes from a study of blood T cell repertoires in COVID-19 (dated by TCRdb to about 2020). Regarding the study in general: Collaborator samples came from the United States, Italy and Spain and covered acute and convalescent phases of COVID-19. The prospective study material was composed of cDNA or gDNA derived from T cells, B-cell-depleted T cells, or PBMCs. The repertoires were made available in a free public database intended to serve as a resource for research on the immune response to SARS-CoV-2. HLA class I and class II types, where available, came from metadata supplied by the sample provider rather than from assay-based typing. The samples were drawn from the first 160 participants of the ongoing ImmuneRACE study and from 1,200 or so subjects provided by 6 global collaborators. Deeply sampled blood TCRbeta repertoires from subjects exposed to, actively infected with, or recovered from COVID-19 were included in the dataset. The sample metadata nearly always contained a de-identified subject ID, COVID-19 status, age in years and sex. Results the study describes overall, beyond this receptor: The quantity of clinical and demographic metadata differed by source and by participant and was supplied without curation.

The CDR3 runs 15 residues from the cysteine to the phenylalanine. The entry retains the CDR3 DNA only, 45 bases that are in frame from base 1. Trimming takes 5 bases from V and 0 bases from J, and the germline ends sit 11 bases apart. The germline V gene specifies MNHEY as CDR1 and SVGAGI as CDR2. Of note for this clone: What this receptor recognizes is not known. One base away there is no much larger clone; base qualities are not given.

The immunoSEQ Assay, a bias-controlled multiplex PCR, was used to amplify TCRbeta CDR3 regions from genomic DNA. In the original analysis: The number of nucleated cells in each sample was estimated from the amplification of reference gene primers within the assay. To quantify the absolute abundance of each unique TCRbeta CDR3 rearrangement, sequence reads were collapsed and filtered. For each sample, productive Simpson clonality was calculated as the square root of Simpson's diversity index over productive rearrangements. The source is immuneACCESS, and TCRdb retained only in-frame sequences with V and J called. Part of the clones is not carried over; for the studies checked, unresolved V genes explain less than half of this, and the remainder is unexplained. For V, J and clone size, that table is used; D and trimming come from the DNA. The sample table records roughly 290,000 clones; approximately 86% of these occur just once. Around 2.1% of the sample goes to the ten largest clones.

Another Seattle source contributed samples from volunteer blood donors who had recovered from COVID-19. Each collaborating institution followed its own protocols to collect whole blood in K2EDTA tubes. For TCRbeta analysis, collaborator samples were shipped as frozen whole blood, as isolated PBMCs, or as DNA extracted from either sample type. This receptor was obtained from a woman aged 25 to 39 who had recovered from COVID-19. The material sequenced was peripheral blood. The rearranged segments are TRBV6-5 and TRBJ1-5; 5 matching bases give a weak D call of TRBD1. The DNA is TGTGCCAGCAGTAAGGGACTCACTAGCAATCAGCCCCAGCATTTT. Translated, this is CASSKGLTSNQPQHF.